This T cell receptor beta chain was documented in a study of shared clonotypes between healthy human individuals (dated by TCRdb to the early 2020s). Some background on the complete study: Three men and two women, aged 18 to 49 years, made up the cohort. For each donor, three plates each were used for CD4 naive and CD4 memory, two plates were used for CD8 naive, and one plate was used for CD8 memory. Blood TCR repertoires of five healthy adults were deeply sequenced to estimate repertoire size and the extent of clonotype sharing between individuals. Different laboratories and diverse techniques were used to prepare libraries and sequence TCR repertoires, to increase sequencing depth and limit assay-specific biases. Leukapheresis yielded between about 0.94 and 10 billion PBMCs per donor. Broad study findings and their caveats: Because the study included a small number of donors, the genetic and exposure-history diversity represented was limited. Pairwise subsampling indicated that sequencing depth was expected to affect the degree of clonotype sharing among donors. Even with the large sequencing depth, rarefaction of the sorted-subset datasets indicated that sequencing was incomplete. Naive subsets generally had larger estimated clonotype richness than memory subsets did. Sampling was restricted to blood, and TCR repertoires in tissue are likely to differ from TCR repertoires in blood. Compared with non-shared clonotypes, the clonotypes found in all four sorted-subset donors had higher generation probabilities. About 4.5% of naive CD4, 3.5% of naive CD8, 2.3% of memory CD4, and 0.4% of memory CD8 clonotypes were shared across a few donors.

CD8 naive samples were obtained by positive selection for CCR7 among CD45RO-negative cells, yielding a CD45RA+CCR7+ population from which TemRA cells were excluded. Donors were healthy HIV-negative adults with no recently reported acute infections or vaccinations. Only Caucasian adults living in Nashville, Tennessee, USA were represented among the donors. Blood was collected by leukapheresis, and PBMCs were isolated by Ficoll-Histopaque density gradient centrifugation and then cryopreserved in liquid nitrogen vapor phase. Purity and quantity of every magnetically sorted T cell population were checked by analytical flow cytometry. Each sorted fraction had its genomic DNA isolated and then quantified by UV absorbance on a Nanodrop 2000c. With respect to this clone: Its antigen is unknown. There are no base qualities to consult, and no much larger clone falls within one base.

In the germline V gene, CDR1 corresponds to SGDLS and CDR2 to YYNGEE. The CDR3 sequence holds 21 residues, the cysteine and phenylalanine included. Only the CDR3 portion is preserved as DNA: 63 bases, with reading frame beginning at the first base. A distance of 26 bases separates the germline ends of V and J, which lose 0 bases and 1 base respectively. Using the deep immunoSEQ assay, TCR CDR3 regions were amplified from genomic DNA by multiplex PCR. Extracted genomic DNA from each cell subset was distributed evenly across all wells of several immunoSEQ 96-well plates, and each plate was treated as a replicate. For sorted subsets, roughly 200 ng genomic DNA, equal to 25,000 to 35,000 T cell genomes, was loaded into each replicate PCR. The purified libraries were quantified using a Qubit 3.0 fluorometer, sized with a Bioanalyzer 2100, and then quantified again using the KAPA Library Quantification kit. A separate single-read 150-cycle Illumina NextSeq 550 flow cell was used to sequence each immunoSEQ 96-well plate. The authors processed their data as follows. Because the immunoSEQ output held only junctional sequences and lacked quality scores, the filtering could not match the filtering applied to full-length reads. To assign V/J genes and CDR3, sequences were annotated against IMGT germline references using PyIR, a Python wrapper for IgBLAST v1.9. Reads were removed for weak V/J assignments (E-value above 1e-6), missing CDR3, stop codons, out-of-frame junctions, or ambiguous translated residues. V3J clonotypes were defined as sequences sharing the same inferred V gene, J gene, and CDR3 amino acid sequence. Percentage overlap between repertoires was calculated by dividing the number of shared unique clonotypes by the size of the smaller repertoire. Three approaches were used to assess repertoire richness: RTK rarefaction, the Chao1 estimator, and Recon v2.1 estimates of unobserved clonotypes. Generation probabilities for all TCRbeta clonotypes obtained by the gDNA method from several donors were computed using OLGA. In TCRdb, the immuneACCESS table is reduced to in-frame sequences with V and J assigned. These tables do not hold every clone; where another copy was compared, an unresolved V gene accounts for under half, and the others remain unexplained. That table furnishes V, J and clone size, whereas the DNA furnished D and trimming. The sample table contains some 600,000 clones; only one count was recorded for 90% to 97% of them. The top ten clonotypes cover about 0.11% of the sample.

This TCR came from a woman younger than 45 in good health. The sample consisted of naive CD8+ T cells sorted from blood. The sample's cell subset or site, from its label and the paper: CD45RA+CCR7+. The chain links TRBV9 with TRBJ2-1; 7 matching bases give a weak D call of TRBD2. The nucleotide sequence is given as TGTGCCAGCAGCGTAGGCCCCTGGGGCGGGAGCGCAGGGGTTTCCTACAATGAGCAGTTCTTC. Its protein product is CASSVGPWGGSAGVSYNEQFF.